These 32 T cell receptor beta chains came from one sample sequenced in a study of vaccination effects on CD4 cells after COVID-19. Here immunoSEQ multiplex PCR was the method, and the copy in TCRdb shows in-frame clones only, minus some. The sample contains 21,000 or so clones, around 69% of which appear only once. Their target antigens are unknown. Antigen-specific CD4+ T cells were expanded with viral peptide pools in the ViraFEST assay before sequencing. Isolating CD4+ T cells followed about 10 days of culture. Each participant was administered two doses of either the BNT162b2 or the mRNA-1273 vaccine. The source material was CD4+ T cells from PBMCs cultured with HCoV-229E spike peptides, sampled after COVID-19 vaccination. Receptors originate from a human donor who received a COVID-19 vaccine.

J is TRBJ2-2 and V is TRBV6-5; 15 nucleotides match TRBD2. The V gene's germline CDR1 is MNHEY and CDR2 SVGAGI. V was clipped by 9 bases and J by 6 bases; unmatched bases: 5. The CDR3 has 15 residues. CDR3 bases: TGTGCCAGTGGACTAGCGGGGGGGCTTCCCGGGGAGCTGTTTTTT. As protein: CASGLAGGLPGELFF.

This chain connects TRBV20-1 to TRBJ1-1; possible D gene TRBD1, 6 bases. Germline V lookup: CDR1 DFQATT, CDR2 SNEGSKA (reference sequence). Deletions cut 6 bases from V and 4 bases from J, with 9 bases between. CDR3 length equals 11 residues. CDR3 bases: TGCAGTGCACCAGGGGTCACTGAAGCTTTCTTT. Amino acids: CSAPGVTEAFF.

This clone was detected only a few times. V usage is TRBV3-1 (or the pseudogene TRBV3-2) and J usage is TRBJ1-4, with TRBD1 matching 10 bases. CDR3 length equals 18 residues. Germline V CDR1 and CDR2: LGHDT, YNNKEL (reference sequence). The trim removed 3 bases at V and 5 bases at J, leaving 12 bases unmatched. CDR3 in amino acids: CASSHGRQGARINEKLFF. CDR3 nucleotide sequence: TGTGCCAGCAGCCACGGACGACAGGGGGCGCGGATAAATGAAAAACTGTTTTTT.

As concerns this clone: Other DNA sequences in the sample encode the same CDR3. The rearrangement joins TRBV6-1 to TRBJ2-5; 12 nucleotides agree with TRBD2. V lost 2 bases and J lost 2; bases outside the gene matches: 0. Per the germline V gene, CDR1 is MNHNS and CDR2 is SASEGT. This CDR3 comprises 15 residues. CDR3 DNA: TGTGCCAGCAGTGAACTAGCGGGGGGGCAAGAGACCCAGTACTTC. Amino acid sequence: CASSELAGGQETQYF.

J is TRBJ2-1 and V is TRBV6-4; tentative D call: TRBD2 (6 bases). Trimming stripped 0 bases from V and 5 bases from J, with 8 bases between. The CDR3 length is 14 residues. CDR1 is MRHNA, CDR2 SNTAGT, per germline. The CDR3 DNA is TGTGCCAGCAGTGACTCGTGGAGGGACAATGAGCAGTTCTTC. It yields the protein CASSDSWRDNEQFF.

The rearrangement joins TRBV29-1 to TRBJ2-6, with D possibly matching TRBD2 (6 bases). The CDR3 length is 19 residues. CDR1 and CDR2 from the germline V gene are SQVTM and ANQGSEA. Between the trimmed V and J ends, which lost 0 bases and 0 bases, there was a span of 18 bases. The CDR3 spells CSVEESAGTGGSGANVLTF. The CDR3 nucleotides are TGCAGCGTTGAAGAATCTGCGGGAACGGGTGGCTCTGGGGCCAACGTCCTGACTTTC.

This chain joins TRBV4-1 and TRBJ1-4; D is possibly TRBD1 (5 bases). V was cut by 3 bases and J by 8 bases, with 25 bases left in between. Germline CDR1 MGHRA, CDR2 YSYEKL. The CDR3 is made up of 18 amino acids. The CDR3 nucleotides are TGCGCCAGCAGCCAGCTGACCATCACCGGGACCGCGGGCGAAAAACTGTTTTTT. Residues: CASSQLTITGTAGEKLFF.

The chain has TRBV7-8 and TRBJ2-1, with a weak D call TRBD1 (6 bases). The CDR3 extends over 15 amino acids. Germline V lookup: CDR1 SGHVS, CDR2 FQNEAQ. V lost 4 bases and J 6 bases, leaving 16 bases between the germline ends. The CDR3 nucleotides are TGTGCCAGCAGCTCCCGCACCCGACAGGTCAATGAGCAGTTCTTC. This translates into CASSSRTRQVNEQFF.

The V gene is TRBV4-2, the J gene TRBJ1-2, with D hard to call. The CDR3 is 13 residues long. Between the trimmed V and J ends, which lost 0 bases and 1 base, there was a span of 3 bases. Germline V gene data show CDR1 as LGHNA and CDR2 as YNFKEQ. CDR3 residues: CASSQDGNYGYTF. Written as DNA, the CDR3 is TGTGCCAGCAGCCAAGACGGTAACTATGGCTACACCTTC.

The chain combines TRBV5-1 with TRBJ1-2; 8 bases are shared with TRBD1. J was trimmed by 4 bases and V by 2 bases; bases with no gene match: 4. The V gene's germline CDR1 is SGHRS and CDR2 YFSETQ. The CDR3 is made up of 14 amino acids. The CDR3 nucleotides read TGCGCCAGCAGCTTCGGACAGGGCCCCTATGGCTACACCTTC. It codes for CASSFGQGPYGYTF.

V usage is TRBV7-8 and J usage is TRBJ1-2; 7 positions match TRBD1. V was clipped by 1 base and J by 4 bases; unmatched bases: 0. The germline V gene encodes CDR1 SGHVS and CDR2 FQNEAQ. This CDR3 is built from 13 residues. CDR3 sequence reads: CASSLGQGYGYTF. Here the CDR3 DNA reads TGTGCCAGCAGCTTAGGACAGGGCTATGGCTACACCTTC.

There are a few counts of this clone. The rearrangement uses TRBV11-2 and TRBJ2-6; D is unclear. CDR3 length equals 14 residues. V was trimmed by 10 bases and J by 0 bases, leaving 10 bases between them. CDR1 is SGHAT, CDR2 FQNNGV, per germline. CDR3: CATTGASGANVLTF. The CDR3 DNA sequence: TGTGCCACGACCGGTGCCTCTGGGGCCAACGTCCTGACTTTC. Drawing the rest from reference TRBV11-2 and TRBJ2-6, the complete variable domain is EAGVAQSPRYKIIEKRQSVAFWCNPISGHATLYWYQQILGQGPKLLIQFQNNGVVDDSQLPKDRFSAERLKGVDSTLKIQPAKLEDSAVYLCATTGASGANVLTFGAGSRLTVL.

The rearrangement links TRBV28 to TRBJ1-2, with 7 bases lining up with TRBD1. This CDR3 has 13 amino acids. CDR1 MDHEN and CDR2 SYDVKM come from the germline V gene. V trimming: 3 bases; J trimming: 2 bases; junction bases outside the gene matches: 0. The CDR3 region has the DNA TGTGCCAGCAGTTTGGGACAGAACTATGGCTACACCTTC. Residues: CASSLGQNYGYTF.

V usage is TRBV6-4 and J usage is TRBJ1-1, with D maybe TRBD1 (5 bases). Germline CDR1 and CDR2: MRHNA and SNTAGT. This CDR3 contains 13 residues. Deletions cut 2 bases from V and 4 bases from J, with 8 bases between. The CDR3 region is CASSDLGTTEAFF. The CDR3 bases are TGTGCCAGCAGTGACCTTGGGACCACTGAAGCTTTCTTT.

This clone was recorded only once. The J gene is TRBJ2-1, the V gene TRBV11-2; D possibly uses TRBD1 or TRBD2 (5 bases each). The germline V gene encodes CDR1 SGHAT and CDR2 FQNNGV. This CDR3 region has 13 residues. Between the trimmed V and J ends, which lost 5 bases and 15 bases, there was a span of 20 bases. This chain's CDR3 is CASSPERGTAAFF. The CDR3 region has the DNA TGTGCCAGCAGCCCAGAGAGAGGGACGGCGGCGTTCTTC.

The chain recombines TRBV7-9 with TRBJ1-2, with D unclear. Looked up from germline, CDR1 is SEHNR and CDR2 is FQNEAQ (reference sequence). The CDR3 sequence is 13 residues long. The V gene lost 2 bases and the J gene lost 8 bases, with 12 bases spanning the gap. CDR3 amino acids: CASSLSGVEGYTF. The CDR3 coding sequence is TGTGCCAGCAGCTTATCCGGGGTGGAGGGCTACACCTTC.

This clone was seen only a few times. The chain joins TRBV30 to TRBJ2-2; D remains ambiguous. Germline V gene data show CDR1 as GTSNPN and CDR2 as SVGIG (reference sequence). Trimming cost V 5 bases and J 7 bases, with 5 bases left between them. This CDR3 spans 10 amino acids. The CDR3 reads CAWGFGELFF. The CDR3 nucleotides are TGTGCCTGGGGCTTCGGGGAGCTGTTTTTT.

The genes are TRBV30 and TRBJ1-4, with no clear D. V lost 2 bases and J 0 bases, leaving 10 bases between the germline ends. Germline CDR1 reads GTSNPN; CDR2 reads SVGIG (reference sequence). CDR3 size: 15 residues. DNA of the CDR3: TGTGCCTGGAGTCGCGACCGTTCAACTAATGAAAAACTGTTTTTT. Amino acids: CAWSRDRSTNEKLFF.

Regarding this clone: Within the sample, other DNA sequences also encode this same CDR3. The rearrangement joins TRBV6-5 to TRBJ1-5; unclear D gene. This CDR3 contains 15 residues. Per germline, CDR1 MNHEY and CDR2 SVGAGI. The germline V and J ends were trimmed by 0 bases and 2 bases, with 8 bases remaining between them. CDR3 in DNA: TGTGCCAGCAGTTACTCGAGGCAAGGCAATCAGCCCCAGCATTTT. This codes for CASSYSRQGNQPQHF.

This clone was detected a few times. In nucleotides, the CDR3 is TGTGCCAGTAGTAACAGGGGGAGGGACGAGCAGTACTTC. Translating it yields CASSNRGRDEQYF. J is TRBJ2-7 and V is TRBV19, with D possibly matching TRBD1 (8 bases). Germline CDR1 reads LNHDA; CDR2 reads SQIVND (reference sequence). Trimming took 4 bases from V and 5 from J, leaving 12 bases between them. The CDR3 is 13 residues long.

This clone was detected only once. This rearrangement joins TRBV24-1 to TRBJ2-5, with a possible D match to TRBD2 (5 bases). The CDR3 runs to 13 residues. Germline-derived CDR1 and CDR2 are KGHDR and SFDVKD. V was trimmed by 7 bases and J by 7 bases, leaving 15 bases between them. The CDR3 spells CATSHPSGGTQYF. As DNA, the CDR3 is TGTGCCACCAGCCATCCTAGTGGAGGGACCCAGTACTTC.

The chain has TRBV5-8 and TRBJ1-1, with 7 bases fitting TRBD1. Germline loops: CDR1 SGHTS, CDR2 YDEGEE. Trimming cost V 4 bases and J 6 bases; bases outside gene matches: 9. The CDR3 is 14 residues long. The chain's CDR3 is CASSLRDRKAEAFF. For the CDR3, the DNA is TGTGCCAGCAGCCTCCGGGACAGAAAAGCTGAAGCTTTCTTT. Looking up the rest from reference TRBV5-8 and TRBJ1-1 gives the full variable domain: EAGVTQSPTHLIKTRGQQATLRCSPISGHTSVYWYQQALGLGLQFLLWYDEGEERNRGNFPPRFSGRQFPNYSSELNVNALELEDSALYLCASSLRDRKAEAFFGQGTRLTVV.

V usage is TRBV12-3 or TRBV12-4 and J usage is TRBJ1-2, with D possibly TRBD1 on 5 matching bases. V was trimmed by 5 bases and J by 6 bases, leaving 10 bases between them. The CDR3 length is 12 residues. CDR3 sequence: CASSRQGHGYTF. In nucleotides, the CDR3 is TGTGCCAGCAGTCGCCAGGGCCATGGCTACACCTTC.

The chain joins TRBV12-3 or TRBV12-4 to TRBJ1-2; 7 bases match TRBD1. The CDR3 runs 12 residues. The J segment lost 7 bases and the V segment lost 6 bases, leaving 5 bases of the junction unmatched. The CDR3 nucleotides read TGTGCCAGCAGATGGACAGGAGCTGGCTACACCTTC. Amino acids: CASRWTGAGYTF.

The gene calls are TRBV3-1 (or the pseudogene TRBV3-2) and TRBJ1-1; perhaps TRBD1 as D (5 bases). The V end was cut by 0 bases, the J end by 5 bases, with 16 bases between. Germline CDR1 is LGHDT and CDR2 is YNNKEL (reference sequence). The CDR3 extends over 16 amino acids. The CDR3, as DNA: TGTGCCAGCAGCCAAGATCAACCAGGGCTCGGAACTGAAGCTTTCTTT. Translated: CASSQDQPGLGTEAFF.

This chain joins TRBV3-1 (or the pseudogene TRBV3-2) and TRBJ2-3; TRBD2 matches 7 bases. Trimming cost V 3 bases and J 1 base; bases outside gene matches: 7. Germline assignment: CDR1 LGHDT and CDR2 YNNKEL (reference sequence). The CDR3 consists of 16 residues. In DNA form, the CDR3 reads TGTGCCAGCAGCCAGAATCTAGCGGTTCGCACAGATACGCAGTATTTT. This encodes CASSQNLAVRTDTQYF.

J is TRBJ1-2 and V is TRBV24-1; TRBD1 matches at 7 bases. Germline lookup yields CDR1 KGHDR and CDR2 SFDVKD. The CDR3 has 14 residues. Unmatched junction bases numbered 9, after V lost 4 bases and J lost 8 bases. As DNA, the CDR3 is TGTGCCACCAGTGACTCGGGACAGTTGGGAGGCTACACCTTC. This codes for CATSDSGQLGGYTF.

The CDR3, as DNA: TGTGCCAGCAGTTACTCACCCGCCACTGAAGCTTTCTTT. Protein: CASSYSPATEAFF. The chain carries TRBV6-5 and TRBJ1-1, with D unresolved. Germline V lookup: CDR1 MNHEY, CDR2 SVGAGI. V was cut by 0 bases and J by 4 bases, with 6 bases left in between. The CDR3 covers 13 residues.

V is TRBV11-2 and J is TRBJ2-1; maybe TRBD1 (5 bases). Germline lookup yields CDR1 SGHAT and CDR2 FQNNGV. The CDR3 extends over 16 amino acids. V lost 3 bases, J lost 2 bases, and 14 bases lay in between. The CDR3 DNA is TGTGCCAGCAGCTTCCTAAGGGGCAGCGCCTACAATGAGCAGTTCTTC. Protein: CASSFLRGSAYNEQFF. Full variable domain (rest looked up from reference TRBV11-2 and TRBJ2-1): EAGVAQSPRYKIIEKRQSVAFWCNPISGHATLYWYQQILGQGPKLLIQFQNNGVVDDSQLPKDRFSAERLKGVDSTLKIQPAKLEDSAVYLCASSFLRGSAYNEQFFGPGTRLTVL.

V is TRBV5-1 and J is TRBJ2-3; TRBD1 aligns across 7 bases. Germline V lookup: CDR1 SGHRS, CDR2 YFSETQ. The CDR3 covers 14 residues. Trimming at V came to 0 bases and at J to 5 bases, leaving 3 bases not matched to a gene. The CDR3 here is CASSLGDRGDTQYF. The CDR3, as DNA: TGCGCCAGCAGCTTGGGGGACAGAGGAGATACGCAGTATTTT.

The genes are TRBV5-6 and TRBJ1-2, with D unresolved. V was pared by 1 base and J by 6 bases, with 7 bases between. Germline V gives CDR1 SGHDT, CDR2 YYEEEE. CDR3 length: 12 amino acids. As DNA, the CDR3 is TGTGCCAGCAGCTTGAAAGGGAATGGCTACACCTTC. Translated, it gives CASSLKGNGYTF.

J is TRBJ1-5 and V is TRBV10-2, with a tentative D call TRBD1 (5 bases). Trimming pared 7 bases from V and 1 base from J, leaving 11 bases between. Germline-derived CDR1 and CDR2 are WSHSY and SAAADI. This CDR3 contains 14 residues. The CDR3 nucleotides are TGCGCCAGCAACCAGGGAGGGAGCAATCAGCCCCAGCATTTT. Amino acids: CASNQGGSNQPQHF.